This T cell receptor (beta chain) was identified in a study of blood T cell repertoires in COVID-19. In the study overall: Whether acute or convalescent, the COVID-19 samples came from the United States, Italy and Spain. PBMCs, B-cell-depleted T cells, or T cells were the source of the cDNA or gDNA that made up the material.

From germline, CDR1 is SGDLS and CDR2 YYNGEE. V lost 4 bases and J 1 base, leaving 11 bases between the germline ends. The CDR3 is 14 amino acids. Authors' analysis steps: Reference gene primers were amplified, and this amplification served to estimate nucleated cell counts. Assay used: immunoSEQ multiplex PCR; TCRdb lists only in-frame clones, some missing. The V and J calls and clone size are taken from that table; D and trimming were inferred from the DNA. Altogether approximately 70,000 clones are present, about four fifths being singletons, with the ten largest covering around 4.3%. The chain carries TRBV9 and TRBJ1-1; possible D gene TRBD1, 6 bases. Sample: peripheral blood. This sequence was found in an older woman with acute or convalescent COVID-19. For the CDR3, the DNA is TGTGCCAGCAGCAAAAAGACAGGGAACACTGAAGCTTTCTTT. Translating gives CASSKKTGNTEAFF.